Each of the 3 T cell receptor beta chains below was sequenced from the same sample in a study of cytotoxic CD8 clonotypes in ibrutinib-treated CLL. Generated by immunoSEQ multiplex PCR, the TCRdb table keeps only in-frame clones and is missing some. The sample lists some 140,000 clones; approximately 90% were seen once. The sample was PBMCs, taken after 12 months of ibrutinib treatment. The receptors stem from a human donor with chronic lymphocytic leukemia.

This chain links TRBV2 with TRBJ1-2, with D possibly matching TRBD1 (6 bases). V gave up 0 bases and J gave up 8 bases, with 16 bases separating them. The CDR3 is made up of 15 amino acids. Germline-derived CDR1 and CDR2 are SNHLY and FYNNEI. CDR3 amino acids: CASSEAAAGVSGYTF. CDR3 nucleotide sequence: TGTGCCAGCAGTGAAGCCGCAGCAGGGGTTAGCGGCTACACCTTC.

The chain uses TRBV9 and TRBJ2-1, with D perhaps TRBD2 (6 bases). V lost 6 bases to trimming and J lost 10 bases, with 20 bases between them. The germline gives CDR1 SGDLS, CDR2 YYNGEE. The CDR3 runs 14 residues. DNA of the CDR3: TGTGCCAGCAACCCGTCGGGGGTTATAAGAGAGCAGTTCTTC. Its translation is CASNPSGVIREQFF.

The chain uses TRBV5-1 and TRBJ2-7, with 8 bases fitting TRBD2. After removal of 0 bases from V and 6 bases from J, the junction contained 8 bases not matched to a gene. The CDR3 loop spans 15 amino acids. The germline CDR1 and CDR2 sequences are SGHRS and YFSETQ. The CDR3 protein is CASSLEGASGSEQYF. CDR3 bases: TGCGCCAGCAGCTTGGAAGGTGCCAGCGGGAGCGAGCAGTACTTC. Filled out from reference TRBV5-1 and TRBJ2-7, the complete variable domain reads KAGVTQTPRYLIKTRGQQVTLSCSPISGHRSVSWYQQTPGQGLQFLFEYFSETQRNKGNFPGRFSGRQFSNSRSEMNVSTLELGDSALYLCASSLEGASGSEQYFGPGTRLTVT.